The entry below gives a single T cell receptor beta chain sequence along with its context. This clonotype was found a few times. Its target antigen remains unknown. No qualities accompany the bases; no much larger clone lies one base away. The CDR3 has 14 amino acids, counting the end cysteine and phenylalanine. The DNA shown is the 42-base CDR3, in frame from base 1. V sheds 2 bases and J sheds 7 bases, leaving 10 bases between their ends. As encoded in the germline V gene, CDR1 is SGHRS while CDR2 is YFSETQ. The iRepertoire nested amplicon-rescue multiplex PCR (arm-PCR) platform was used to amplify TCR alpha and beta CDR3 regions from RNA. The input for one-step reverse transcription and amplification was about 85-450 ng of tissue mRNA or PBMC total RNA. After bead purification, a secondary multiplex PCR added Illumina adapters, and libraries were gel-purified between 200 and 400 bp. Libraries carried internal 6-nucleotide barcodes used for demultiplexing. The libraries were sequenced on an Illumina MiSeq using 2x220 or 2x250 nucleotide paired-end reads. The published analysis was carried out like this. FLASH 1.2.11 was used to merge paired reads, and BWA-MEM then aligned the reads to the GRCh37 human genome before TRA and TRB reads were extracted. V and J assignment used an IMGT-derived reference of cassette sequences and CDR3 motifs that included pseudogenes. Reads were translated in three frames, and productive CDR3s were defined as those with a C...FGXG motif and no stop codons. A clonotype was defined as a unique combination of a V-J cassette pair and a CDR3 amino acid sequence. Hamming distance filtering was applied to reads, with thresholds set by the sequence error rate of each sample in mapped regions. TCRdb handled the public reads itself, with Q25 trimming in fastp and clone calling in MiXCR, and kept productive beta chains. CDR3 protein duplicates are merged, each entry listing the most common genes and DNA. The V and J calls come from TCRdb's annotation, not from the publication. This sample comprises some 180,000 distinct CDR3 sequences, roughly a third of them detected only once. The ten largest clones represent about 19% of the sample.

These data come from a study of glioma-infiltrating T cells (dated by TCRdb to the mid-2010s). Study-level background: Sequencing of TCR alpha- and beta-chain repertoires was performed on glioma tissue, on non-neoplastic brain tissue, and on matched peripheral blood mononuclear cells. Each tissue-infiltrating repertoire was compared with the same patient's peripheral blood repertoire to measure divergence between tissue and blood T-cell populations. The paired cohort was made up of three low-grade glioma patients, several primary glioblastoma patients and three non-glioma patients who contributed non-neoplastic brain tissue. Here is what the overall study found, with its caveats: Only a very small number of CDR3 sequences turned up in both tissue and blood, a result put down to high CDR3 diversity combined with limited sampling. The group comparisons were based on small numbers of patients: three non-neoplastic, three low-grade glioma and seven to nine glioblastoma patients. VJ-independent divergence between tissue and blood was found to be below expectation in non-neoplastic patients but above expectation in all gliomas, particularly low-grade gliomas.

Sequencing was carried out using glioma tissue, nonneoplastic brain tissue, or PBMCs (not recorded which). The receptor chain draws on TRBV5-1 and TRBJ1-6; the D segment could be TRBD1, given 6 matching bases. The receptor's source is a human donor with low-grade glioma or glioblastoma, undergoing nonglioma brain surgery, or in good health (not recorded which). The DNA reads TGCGCCAGCAGCTTATCCAGGGGAAATTCACCCCTCCACTTT. Translation gives CASSLSRGNSPLHF.